This T cell receptor (beta chain) was profiled in a study of cytomegalovirus exposure and HLA in healthy donors. At the level of the study: The use of the same platform for the roughly 130 validation repertoires and the 550 to 850 first-cohort repertoires was reported by a later analysis.

This CDR3 region has 16 residues. Germline values: CDR1 KGHSH, CDR2 LQKENI. With 3 bases clipped from V and 3 bases from J, the junction kept 7 bases outside the gene matches. Study-level points and caveats: Using the classifier, cytomegalovirus status was reportedly diagnosed with high specificity and sensitivity. A later analysis found first-cohort TCR clusters tended to co-occur in the approximately 110 validation repertoires.

In regard to this clone: Antigen specificity is unknown.

Sequencing was performed with immunoSEQ multiplex PCR; in TCRdb, only in-frame clones are kept and a portion is missing. The data contain more than 95,000 clones, approximately 86% of them singletons. This clonotype was obtained from a woman aged 18-30 years in good health and CMV-seropositive. The sample comprised PBMCs. This chain joins TRBV18 and TRBJ2-2, with 7 bases aligning to TRBD2. Written as DNA, the CDR3 is TGTGCCAGCTCACCGAGAAAGGGGAGGGACACCGGGGAGCTGTTTTTT. This translates into CASSPRKGRDTGELFF.